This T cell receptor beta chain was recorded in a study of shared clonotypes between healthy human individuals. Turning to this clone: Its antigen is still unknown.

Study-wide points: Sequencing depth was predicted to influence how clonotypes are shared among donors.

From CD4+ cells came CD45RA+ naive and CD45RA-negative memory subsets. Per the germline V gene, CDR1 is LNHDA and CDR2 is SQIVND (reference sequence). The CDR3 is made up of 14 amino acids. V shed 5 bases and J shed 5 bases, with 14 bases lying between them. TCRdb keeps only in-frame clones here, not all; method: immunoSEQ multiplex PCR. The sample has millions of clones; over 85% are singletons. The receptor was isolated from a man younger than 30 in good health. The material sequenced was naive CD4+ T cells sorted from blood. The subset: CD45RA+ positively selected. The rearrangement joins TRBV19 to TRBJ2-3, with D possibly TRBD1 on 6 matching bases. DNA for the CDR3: TGTGCCAGTAGTTCGACCCAGGGGATAGATACGCAGTATTTT. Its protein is CASSSTQGIDTQYF.